This T cell receptor (beta chain) originates from a study of blood T cell repertoires in COVID-19. Study summary: T cells, B-cell-depleted T cells, or PBMCs supplied cDNA or gDNA.

In the authors' workflow: Reference gene primers were amplified, and this amplification served to estimate nucleated cell counts. The method was immunoSEQ multiplex PCR; TCRdb's version includes in-frame clones alone and lacks a portion of them. Clone size and V and J calls were adopted from that table, with D and trimming inferred from the DNA. The repertoire has approximately 300,000 clones, approximately 90% of them found once; the top ten carry roughly 3.3%. CDR1 and CDR2 from the germline V gene are SNHLY and FYNNEI. The CDR3 is 12 amino acids. V gave up 2 bases and J gave up 4 bases, with 5 bases separating them.

The TCR comes from a woman aged 35 to 49 with acute or convalescent COVID-19. Sequencing was carried out using peripheral blood. The V gene is TRBV2, the J gene TRBJ2-5; D call uncertain. The CDR3 nucleotides read TGTGCCAGCAGTGAACTTTCAGAGACCCAGTACTTC. It yields the protein CASSELSETQYF.